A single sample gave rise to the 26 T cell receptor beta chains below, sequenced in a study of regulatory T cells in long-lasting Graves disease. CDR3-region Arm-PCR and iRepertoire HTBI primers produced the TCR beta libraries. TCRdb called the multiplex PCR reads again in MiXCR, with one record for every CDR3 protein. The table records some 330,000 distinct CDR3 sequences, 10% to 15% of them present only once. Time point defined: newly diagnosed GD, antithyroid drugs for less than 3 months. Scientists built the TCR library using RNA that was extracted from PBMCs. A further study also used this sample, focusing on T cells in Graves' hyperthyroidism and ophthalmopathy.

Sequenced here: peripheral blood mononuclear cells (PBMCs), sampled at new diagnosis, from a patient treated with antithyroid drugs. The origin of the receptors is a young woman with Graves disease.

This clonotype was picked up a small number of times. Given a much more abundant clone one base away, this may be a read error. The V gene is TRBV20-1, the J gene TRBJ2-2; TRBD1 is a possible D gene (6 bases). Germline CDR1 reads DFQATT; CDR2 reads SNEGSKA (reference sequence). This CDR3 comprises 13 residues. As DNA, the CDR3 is TGCAGTGCCGGACAGACGAACACCGGGAAGCTGTTTTTT. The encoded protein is CSAGQTNTGKLFF.

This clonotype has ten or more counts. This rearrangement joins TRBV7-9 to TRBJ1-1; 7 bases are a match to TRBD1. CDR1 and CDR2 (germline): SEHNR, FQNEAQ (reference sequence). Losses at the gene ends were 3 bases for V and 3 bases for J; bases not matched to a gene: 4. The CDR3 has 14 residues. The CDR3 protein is CASSFDRAYTEAFF. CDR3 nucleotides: TGTGCCAGCAGCTTTGACAGGGCCTACACTGAAGCTTTCTTT. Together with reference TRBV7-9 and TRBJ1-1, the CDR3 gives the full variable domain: DTGVSQNPRHKITKRGQNVTFRCDPISEHNRLYWYRQTLGQGPEFLTYFQNEAQLEKSRLLSDRFSAERPKGSFSTLEIQRTEQGDSAMYLCASSFDRAYTEAFFGQGTRLTVV.

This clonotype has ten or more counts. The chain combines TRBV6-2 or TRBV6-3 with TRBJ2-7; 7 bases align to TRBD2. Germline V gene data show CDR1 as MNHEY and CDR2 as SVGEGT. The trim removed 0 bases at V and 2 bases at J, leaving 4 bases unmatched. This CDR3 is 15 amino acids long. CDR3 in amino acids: CASSYSAGIAYEQYF. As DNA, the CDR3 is TGTGCCAGCAGTTACTCAGCGGGAATCGCCTACGAGCAGTACTTC.

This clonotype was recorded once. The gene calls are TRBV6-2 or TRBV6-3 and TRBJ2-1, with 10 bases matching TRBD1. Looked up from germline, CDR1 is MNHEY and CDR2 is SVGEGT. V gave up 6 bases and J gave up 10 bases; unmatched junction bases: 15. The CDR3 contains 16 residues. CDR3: CASRKITGTGDEEQFF. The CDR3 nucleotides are TGTGCCAGCAGGAAGATAACCGGGACAGGGGATGAGGAGCAGTTCTTC.

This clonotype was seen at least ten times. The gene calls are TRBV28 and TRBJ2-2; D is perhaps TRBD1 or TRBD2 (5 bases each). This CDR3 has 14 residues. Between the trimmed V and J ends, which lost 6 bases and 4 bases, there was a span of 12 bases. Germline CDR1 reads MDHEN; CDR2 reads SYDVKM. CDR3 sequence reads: CASRGETLTGELFF. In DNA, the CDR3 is TGTGCCAGCAGGGGGGAGACTCTCACCGGGGAGCTGTTTTTT. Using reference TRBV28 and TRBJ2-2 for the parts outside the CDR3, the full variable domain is DVKVTQSSRYLVKRTGEKVFLECVQDMDHENMFWYRQDPGLGLRLIYFSYDVKMKEKGDIPEGYSVSREKKERFSLILESASTNQTSMYLCASRGETLTGELFFGEGSRLTVL.

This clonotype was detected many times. The CDR3 bases are TGCGCCAGCACCCCCGGGGGGTCAGGGGGGAGCACTGAAGCTTTCTTT. This translates into CASTPGGSGGSTEAFF. The chain recombines TRBV5-1 with TRBJ1-1, with TRBD1 identical over 7 bases. The CDR3 extends over 16 amino acids. V trimming: 6 bases; J trimming: 4 bases; junction bases outside the gene matches: 15. Germline V gives CDR1 SGHRS, CDR2 YFSETQ.

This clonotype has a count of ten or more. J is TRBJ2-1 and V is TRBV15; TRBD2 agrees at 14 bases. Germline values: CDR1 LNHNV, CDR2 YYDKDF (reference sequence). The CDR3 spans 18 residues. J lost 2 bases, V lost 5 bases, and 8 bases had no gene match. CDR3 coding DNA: TGTGCCACCAGCGAGGCCCCGGGACTAGCGGGAGCCTACAATGAGCAGTTCTTC. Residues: CATSEAPGLAGAYNEQFF.

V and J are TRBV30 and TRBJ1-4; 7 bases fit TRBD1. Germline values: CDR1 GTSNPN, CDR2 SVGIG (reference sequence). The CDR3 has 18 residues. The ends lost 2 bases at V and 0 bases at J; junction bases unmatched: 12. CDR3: CAWSFRQGGPATNEKLFF. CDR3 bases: TGTGCCTGGAGTTTCCGGCAGGGGGGGCCTGCAACTAATGAAAAACTGTTTTTT.

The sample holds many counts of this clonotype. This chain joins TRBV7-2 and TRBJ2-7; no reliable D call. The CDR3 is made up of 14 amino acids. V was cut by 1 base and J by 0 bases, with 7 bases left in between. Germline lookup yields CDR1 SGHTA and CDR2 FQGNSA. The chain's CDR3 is CASSLGISSYEQYF. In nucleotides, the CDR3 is TGTGCCAGCAGCTTAGGGATTTCCTCCTACGAGCAGTACTTC.

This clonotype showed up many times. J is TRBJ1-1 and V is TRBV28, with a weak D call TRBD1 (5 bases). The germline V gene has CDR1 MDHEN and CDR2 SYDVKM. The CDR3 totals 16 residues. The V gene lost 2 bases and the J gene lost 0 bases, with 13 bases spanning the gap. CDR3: CASSLRATVMNTEAFF. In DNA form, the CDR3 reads TGTGCCAGCAGTTTACGGGCGACAGTCATGAACACTGAAGCTTTCTTT.

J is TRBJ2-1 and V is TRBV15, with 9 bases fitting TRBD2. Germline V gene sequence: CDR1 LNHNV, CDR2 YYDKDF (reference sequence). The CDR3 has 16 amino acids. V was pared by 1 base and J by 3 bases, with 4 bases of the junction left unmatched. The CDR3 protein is CATSRGLAEIYNEQFF. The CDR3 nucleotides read TGTGCCACCAGCAGAGGACTAGCGGAGATCTACAATGAGCAGTTCTTC.

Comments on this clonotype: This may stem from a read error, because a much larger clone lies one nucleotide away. The CDR3 spells CASSVRTSRGEQFF. As DNA, the CDR3 is TGTGCCAGCAGCGTCCGTACTAGCAGGGGTGAGCAGTTCTTC. The gene calls are TRBV11-2 and TRBJ2-1; either TRBD1 or TRBD2 may supply D (6 bases each). There are 14 residues in the CDR3. Between the trimmed V and J ends, which lost 5 bases and 9 bases, there was a span of 17 bases. Germline V gene sequence: CDR1 SGHAT, CDR2 FQNNGV.

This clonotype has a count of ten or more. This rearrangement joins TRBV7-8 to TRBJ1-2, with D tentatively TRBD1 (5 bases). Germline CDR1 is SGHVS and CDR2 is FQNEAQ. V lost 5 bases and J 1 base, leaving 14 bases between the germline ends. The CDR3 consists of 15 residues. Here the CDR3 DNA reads TGTGCCAGCAGCCCATCGGGGGGATATAACTATGGCTACACCTTC. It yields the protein CASSPSGGYNYGYTF.

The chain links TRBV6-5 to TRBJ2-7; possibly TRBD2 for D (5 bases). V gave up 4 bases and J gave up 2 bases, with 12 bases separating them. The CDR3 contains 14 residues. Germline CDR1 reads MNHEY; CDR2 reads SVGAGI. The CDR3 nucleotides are TGTGCCAGCAGTTGGAGGCACCTTACCTACGAGCAGTACTTC. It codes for CASSWRHLTYEQYF.

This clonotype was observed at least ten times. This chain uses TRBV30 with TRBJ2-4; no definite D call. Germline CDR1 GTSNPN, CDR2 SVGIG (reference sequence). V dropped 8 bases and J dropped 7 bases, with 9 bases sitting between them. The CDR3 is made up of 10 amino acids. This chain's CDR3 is CAAWANIQYF. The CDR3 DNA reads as TGTGCCGCCTGGGCGAACATTCAGTACTTC.

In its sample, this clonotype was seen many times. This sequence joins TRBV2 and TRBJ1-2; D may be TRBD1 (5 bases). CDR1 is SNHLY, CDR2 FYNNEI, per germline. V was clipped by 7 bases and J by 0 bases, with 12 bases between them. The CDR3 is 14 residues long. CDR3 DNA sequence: TGTGCCAGCACGGGCATGGGGGCTAACTATGGCTACACCTTC. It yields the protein CASTGMGANYGYTF.

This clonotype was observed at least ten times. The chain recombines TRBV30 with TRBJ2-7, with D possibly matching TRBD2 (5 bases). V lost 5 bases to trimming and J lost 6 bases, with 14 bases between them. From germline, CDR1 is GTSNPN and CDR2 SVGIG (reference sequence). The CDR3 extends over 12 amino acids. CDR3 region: CAWASSLSEQYF. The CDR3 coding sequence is TGTGCCTGGGCATCTAGCTTATCCGAGCAGTACTTC.

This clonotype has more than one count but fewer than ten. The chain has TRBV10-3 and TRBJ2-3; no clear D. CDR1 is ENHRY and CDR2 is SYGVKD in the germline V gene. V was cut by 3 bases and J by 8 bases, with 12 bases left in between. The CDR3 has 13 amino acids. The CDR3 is CAISDRSLSTQYF. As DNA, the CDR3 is TGTGCCATCAGTGATCGTAGTCTTAGTACGCAGTATTTT.

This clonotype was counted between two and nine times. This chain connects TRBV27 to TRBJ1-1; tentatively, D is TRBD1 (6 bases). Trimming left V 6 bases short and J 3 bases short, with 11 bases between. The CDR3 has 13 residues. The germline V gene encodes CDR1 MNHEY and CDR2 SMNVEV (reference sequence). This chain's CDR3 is CASRYDRYTEAFF. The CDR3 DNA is TGTGCCAGCAGATATGACAGGTACACTGAAGCTTTCTTT.

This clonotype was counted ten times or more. As DNA, the CDR3 is TGTGCCAGCAGTTTCTCCGGGGGCGGGTCAGAGACCCAGTACTTC. Translating gives CASSFSGGGSETQYF. The rearrangement joins TRBV28 to TRBJ2-5; D possibly matches TRBD1 or TRBD2 (6 bases each). The germline gives CDR1 MDHEN, CDR2 SYDVKM. The CDR3 sequence is 15 residues long. Trimming shortened V by 3 bases and J by 4 bases, and 15 bases separated the two germline ends.

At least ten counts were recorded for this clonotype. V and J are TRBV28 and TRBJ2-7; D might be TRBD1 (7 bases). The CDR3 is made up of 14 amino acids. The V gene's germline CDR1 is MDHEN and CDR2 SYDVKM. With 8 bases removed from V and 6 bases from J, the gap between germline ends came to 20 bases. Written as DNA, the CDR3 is TGTGCCAGCGGGGGGACAGCGCGCCCCGGCGAGCAGTACTTC. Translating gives CASGGTARPGEQYF. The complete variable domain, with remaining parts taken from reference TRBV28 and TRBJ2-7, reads DVKVTQSSRYLVKRTGEKVFLECVQDMDHENMFWYRQDPGLGLRLIYFSYDVKMKEKGDIPEGYSVSREKKERFSLILESASTNQTSMYLCASGGTARPGEQYFGPGTRLTVT.

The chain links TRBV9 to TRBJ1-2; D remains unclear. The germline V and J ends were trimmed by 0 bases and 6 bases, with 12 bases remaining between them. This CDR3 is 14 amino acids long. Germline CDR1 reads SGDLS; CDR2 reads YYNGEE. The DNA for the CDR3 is TGTGCCAGCAGCGTAGCACCAGGTGGGGATGGCTACACCTTC. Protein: CASSVAPGGDGYTF.

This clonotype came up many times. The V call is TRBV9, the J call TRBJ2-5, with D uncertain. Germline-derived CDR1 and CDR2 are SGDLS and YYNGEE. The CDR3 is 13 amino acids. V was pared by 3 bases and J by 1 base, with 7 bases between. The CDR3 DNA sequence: TGTGCCAGCAGCGAGGGTTTCCAAGAGACCCAGTACTTC. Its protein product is CASSEGFQETQYF.

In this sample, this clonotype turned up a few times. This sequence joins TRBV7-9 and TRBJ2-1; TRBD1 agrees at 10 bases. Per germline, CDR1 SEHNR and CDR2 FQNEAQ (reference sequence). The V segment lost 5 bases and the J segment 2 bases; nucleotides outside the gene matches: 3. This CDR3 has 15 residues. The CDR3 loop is CASSEDRGTYNEQFF. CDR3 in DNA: TGTGCCAGCAGCGAGGACAGGGGGACCTACAATGAGCAGTTCTTC.

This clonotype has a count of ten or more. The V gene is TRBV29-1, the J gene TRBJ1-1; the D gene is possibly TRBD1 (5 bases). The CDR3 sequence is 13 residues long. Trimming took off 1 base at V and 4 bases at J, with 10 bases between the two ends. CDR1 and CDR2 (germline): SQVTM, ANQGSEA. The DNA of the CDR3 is TGCAGCGTTGAAGCCCCAGGGTTCACTGAAGCTTTCTTT. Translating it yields CSVEAPGFTEAFF.

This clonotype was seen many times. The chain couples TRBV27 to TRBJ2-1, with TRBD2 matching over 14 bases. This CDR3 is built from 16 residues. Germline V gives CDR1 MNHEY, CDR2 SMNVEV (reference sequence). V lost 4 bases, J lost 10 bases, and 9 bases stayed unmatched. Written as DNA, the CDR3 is TGTGCCAGCAGTTCCTCCTGGGGACTAGCGGGAGTCGAGCAGTTCTTC. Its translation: CASSSSWGLAGVEQFF.